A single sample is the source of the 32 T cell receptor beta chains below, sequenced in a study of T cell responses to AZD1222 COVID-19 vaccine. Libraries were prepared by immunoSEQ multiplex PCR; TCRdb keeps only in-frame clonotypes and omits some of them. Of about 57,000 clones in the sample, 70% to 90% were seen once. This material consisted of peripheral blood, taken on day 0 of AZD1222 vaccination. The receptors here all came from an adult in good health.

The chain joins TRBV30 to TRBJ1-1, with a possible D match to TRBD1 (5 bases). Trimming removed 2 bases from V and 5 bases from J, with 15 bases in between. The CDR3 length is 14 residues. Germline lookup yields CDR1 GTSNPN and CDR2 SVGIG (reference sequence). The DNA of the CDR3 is TGTGCCTGGAGTTTCGGGGGTGATAGTACTGAAGCTTTCTTT. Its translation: CAWSFGGDSTEAFF.

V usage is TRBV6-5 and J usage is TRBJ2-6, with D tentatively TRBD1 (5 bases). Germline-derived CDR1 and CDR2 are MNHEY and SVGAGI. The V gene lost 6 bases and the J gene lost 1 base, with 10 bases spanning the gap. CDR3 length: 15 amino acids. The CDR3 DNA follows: TGTGCCAGCAGGGGGCATGCTTCTGGGGCCAACGTCCTGACTTTC. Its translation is CASRGHASGANVLTF.

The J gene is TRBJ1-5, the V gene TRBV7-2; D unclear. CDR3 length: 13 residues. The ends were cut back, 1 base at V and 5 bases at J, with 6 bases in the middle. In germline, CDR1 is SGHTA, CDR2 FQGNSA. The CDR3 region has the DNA TGTGCCAGCAGCTTAGTGGAGGATCAGCCCCAGCATTTT. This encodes CASSLVEDQPQHF. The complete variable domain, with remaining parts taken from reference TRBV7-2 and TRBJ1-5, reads GAGVSQSPSNKVTEKGKDVELRCDPISGHTALYWYRQSLGQGLEFLIYFQGNSAPDKSGLPSDRFSAERTGGSVSTLTIQRTQQEDSAVYLCASSLVEDQPQHFGDGTRLSIL.

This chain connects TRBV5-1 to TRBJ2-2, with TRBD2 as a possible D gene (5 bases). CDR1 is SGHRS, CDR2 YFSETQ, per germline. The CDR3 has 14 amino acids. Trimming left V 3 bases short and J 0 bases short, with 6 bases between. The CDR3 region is CASSSLANTGELFF. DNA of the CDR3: TGCGCCAGCAGCTCACTAGCGAACACCGGGGAGCTGTTTTTT.

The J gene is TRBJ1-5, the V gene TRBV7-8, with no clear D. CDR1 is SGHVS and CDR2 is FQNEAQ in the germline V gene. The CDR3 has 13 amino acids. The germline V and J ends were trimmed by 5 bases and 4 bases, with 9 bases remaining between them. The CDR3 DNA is TGTGCCAGCAGCCCCCTCAAAAATCAGCCCCAGCATTTT. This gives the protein CASSPLKNQPQHF.

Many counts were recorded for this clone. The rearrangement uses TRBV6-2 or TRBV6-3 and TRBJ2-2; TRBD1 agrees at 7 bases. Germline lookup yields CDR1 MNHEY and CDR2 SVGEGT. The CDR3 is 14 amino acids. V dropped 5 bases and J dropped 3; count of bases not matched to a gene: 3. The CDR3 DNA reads TGTGCCAGCAGTAGAGGACAGGACACCGGGGAGCTGTTTTTT. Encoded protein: CASSRGQDTGELFF.

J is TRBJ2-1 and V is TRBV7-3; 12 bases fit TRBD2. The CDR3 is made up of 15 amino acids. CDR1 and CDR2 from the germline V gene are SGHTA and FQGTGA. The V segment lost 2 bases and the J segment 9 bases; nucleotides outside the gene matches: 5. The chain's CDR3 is CASSLLAGGPVEQFF. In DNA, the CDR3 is TGTGCCAGCAGCTTACTAGCGGGAGGGCCGGTTGAGCAGTTCTTC.

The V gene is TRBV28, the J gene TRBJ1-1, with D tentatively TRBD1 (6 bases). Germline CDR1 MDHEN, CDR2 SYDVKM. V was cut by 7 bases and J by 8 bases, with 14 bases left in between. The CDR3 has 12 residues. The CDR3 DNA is TGTGCCAGCACCTCAGGGGATTCGGAAGCTTTCTTT. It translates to CASTSGDSEAFF.

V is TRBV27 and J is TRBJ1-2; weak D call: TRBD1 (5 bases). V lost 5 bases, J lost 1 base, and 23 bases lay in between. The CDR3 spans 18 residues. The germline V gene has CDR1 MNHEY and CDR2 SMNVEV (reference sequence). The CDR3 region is CASSMTIKTGLLNYGYTF. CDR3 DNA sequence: TGTGCCAGCAGTATGACTATAAAAACGGGACTCCTTAACTATGGCTACACCTTC.

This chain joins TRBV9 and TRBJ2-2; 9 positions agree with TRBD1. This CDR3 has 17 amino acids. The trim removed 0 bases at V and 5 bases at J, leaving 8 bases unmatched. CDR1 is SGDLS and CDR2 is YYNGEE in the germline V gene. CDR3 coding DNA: TGTGCCAGCAGCGTAGCTACCCGTGGGACAGGGACCGGGGAGCTGTTTTTT. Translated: CASSVATRGTGTGELFF.

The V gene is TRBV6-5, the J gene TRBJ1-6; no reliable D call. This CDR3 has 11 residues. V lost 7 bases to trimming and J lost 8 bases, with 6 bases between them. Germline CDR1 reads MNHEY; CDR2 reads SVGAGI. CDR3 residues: CASNNDSPLHF. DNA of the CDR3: TGTGCCAGCAACAATGATTCACCCCTCCACTTT.

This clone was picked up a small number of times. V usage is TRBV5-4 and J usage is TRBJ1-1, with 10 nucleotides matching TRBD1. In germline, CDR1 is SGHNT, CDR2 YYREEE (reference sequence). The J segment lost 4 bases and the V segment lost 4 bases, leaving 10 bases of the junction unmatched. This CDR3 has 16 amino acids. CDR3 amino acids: CASSPNAGTGVTEAFF. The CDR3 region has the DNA TGTGCCAGCAGCCCCAACGCCGGGACAGGGGTCACTGAAGCTTTCTTT.

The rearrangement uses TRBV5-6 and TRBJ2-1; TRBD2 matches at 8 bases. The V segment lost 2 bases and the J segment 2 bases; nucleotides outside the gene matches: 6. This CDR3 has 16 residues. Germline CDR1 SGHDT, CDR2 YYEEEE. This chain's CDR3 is CASSLRPGLAYNEQFF. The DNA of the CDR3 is TGTGCCAGCAGCTTAAGGCCGGGACTAGCCTACAATGAGCAGTTCTTC.

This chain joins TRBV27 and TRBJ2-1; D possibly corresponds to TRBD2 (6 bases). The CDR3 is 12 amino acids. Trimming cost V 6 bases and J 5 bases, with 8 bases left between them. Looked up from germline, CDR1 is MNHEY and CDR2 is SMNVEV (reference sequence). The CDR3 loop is CASRSGHNEQFF. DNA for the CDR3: TGTGCCAGCAGGAGCGGGCACAATGAGCAGTTCTTC.

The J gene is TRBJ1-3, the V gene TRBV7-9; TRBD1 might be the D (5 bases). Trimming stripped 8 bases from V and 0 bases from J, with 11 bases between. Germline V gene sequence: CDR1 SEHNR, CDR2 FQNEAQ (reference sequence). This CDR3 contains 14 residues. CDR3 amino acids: CASGRESSGNTIYF. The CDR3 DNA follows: TGTGCCAGCGGCAGGGAGAGCTCTGGAAACACCATATATTTT.

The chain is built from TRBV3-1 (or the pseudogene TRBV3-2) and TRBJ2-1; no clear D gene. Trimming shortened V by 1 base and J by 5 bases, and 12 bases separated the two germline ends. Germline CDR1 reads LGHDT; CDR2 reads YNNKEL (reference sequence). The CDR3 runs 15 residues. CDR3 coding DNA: TGTGCCAGCAGCCAAGGAATTAACTACAACAATGAGCAGTTCTTC. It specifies CASSQGINYNNEQFF.

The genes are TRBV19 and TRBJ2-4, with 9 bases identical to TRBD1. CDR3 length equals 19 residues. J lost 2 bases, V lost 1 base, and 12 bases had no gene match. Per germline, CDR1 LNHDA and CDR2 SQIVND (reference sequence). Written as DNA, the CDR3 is TGTGCCAGTAGTATAGGGCCGGGACAGGGATCCCTGACCAAAAACATTCAGTACTTC. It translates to CASSIGPGQGSLTKNIQYF.

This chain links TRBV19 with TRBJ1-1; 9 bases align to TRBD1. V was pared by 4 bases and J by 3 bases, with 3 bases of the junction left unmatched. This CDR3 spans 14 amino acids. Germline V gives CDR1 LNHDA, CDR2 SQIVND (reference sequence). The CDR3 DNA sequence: TGTGCCAGTAGTACGACAGGGGGATACACTGAAGCTTTCTTT. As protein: CASSTTGGYTEAFF.

The CDR3 reads CASSYSRYDYNEQFF. The CDR3 region has the DNA TGTGCCAGCAGTTACTCGCGTTACGACTACAATGAGCAGTTCTTC. This chain joins TRBV6-5 and TRBJ2-1; D ambiguous. Germline loops: CDR1 MNHEY, CDR2 SVGAGI. CDR3 length: 15 residues. The germline V and J ends were trimmed by 0 bases and 3 bases, with 9 bases remaining between them.

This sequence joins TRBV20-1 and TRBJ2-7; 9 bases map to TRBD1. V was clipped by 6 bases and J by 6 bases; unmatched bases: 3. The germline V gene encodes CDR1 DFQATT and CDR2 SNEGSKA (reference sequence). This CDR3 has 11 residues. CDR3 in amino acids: CSADRGGEQYF. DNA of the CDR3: TGCAGTGCCGACAGGGGGGGCGAGCAGTACTTC.

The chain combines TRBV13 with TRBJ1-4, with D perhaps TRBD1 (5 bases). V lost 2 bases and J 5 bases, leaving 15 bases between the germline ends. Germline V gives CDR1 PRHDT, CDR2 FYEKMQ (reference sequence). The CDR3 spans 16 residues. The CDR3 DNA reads TGTGCCAGCAGCTTATTAGGGGCGGGCTCCAATGAAAAACTGTTTTTT. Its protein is CASSLLGAGSNEKLFF.

The CDR3 region has the DNA TGTGCCAGCAGTTGGGCGGAAGAACTAGCGGGATTTCAGTATTTT. It codes for CASSWAEELAGFQYF. The chain recombines TRBV27 with TRBJ2-3; 10 positions match TRBD2. The ends lost 4 bases at V and 12 bases at J; junction bases unmatched: 13. Germline CDR1 is MNHEY and CDR2 is SMNVEV (reference sequence). The CDR3 sequence is 15 residues long.

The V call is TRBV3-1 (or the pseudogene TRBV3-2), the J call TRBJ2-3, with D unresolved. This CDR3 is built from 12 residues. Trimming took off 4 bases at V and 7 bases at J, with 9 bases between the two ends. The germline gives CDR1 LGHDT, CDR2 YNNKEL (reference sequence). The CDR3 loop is CASSLSRNTQYF. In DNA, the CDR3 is TGTGCCAGCAGCCTCTCTAGGAATACGCAGTATTTT.

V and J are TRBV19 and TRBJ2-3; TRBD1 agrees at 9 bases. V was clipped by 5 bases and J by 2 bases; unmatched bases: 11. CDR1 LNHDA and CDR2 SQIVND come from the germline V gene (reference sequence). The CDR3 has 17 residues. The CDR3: CASSPTGTGYNTDTQYF. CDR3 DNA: TGTGCCAGTAGTCCCACCGGGACAGGGTATAACACAGATACGCAGTATTTT.

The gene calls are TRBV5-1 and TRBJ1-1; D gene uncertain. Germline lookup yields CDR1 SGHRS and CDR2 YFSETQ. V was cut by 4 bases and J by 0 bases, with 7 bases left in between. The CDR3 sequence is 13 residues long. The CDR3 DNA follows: TGCGCCAGCAGCGGAGTCATGAACACTGAAGCTTTCTTT. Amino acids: CASSGVMNTEAFF.

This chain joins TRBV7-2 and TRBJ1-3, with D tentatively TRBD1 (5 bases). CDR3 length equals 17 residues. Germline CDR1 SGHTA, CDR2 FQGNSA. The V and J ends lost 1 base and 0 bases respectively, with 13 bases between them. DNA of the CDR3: TGTGCCAGCAGCTTAGTAGGTGGGGGGAGCTCTGGAAACACCATATATTTT. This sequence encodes CASSLVGGGSSGNTIYF.

The CDR3 here is CASMSEAFQPQHF. Written as DNA, the CDR3 is TGTGCCAGTATGTCAGAGGCATTCCAGCCCCAGCATTTT. V gene TRBV19 combines with J gene TRBJ1-5; D call uncertain. This CDR3 contains 13 residues. The V and J ends lost 7 bases and 7 bases respectively, with 14 bases between them. From germline, CDR1 is LNHDA and CDR2 SQIVND (reference sequence). The full variable domain, in which reference TRBV19 and TRBJ1-5 provide the parts outside the CDR3, is DGGITQSPKYLFRKEGQNVTLSCEQNLNHDAMYWYRQDPGQGLRLIYYSQIVNDFQKGDIAEGYSVSREKKESFPLTVTSAQKNPTAFYLCASMSEAFQPQHFGDGTRLSIL.

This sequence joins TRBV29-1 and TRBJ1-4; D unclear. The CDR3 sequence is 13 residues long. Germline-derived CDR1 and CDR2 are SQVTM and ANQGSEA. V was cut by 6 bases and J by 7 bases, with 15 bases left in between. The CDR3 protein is CSVNSPGSEKLFF. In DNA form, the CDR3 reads TGCAGCGTCAACAGCCCTGGGAGTGAAAAACTGTTTTTT.

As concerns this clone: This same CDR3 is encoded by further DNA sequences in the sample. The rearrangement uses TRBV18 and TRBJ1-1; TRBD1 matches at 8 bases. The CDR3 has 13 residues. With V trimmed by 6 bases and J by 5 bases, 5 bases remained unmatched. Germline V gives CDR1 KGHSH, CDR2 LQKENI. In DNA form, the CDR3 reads TGTGCCAGCTCCCAAACAGGGGGGACTGAAGCTTTCTTT. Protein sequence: CASSQTGGTEAFF.

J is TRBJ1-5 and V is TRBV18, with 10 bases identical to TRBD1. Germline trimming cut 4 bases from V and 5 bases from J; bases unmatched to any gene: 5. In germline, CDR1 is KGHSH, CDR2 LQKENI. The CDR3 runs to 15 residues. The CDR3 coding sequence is TGTGCCAGCTCACTCGGGACAGGGGTCGATCAGCCCCAGCATTTT. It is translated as CASSLGTGVDQPQHF.

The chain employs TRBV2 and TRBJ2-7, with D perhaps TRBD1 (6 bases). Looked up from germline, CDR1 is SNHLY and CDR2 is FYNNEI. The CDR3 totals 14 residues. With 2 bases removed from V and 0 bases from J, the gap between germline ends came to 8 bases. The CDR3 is CASSEQGSSYEQYF. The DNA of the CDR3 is TGTGCCAGCAGTGAACAGGGGAGCTCCTACGAGCAGTACTTC.

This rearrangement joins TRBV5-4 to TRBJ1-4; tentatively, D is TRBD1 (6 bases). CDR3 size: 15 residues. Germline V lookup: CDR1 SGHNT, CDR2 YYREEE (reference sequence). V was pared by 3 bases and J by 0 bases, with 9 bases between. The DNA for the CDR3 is TGTGCCAGCAGCTCAGGGGAACCAACTAATGAAAAACTGTTTTTT. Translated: CASSSGEPTNEKLFF.